This paragraph reports one T cell receptor beta chain. There is no known antigen for this receptor. Qualities for individual bases were not recorded, and no much larger clone is one base off. This record belongs to a study of OX40 agonist ivuxolimab in advanced cancers. About the study as a whole: Ivuxolimab was an agonistic, fully human IgG2 monoclonal antibody directed against OX40 (CD134), a costimulatory receptor. Partial responses occurred in three dose-escalation patients, of whom one had hepatocellular carcinoma and two had cutaneous melanoma. A male proportion of around 83% and a mean age of 60 years, ranging from roughly 23 to 80, were recorded for the dose-escalation cohort. Peripheral TCRbeta sequencing aimed to test whether ivuxolimab altered TCR sequence diversity and caused clonal T-cell expansion. The monotherapy dose-escalation portion (N ≈ 50 patients) of the phase I ivuxolimab trial is reported in the paper. Intravenous ivuxolimab was administered to patients every 2 weeks at six dose levels: 0.01, 0.1, 0.3, 1.5, 3 and 10 mg/kg. Prior anti-PD-1, anti-PD-L1 or anti-CTLA-4 therapy was permitted, and checkpoint inhibitors had been received by 30% to 40% of dose-escalation patients. Of the roughly 51 patients in dose escalation, about 20 had hepatocellular carcinoma, about 15 had melanoma, 9 had renal cell carcinoma and 9 had head and neck cancer.

What the authors observed across the whole study: On average, CD8+ T cells showed more expanded clones than CD4+ T cells after ivuxolimab. In partial responders in the 0.1-3.0 mg/kg groups, normalized peripheral clonal expansion was found to be among the lowest, especially among CD8+ T cells. The antigen specificity of the peripheral T cells that underwent clonal expansion was not determined. At doses of 0.1 to 3.0 mg/kg, clonal expansion of both CD4+ and CD8+ T cells in blood was seen between baseline and week 6. Low levels of normalized T-cell clonal expansion were also seen in some nonresponding patients.

For sequencing of the TCRbeta CDR3 region, genomic DNA was extracted from the sorted cells. The immunoSEQ Assay was used for sequencing of TCRbeta CDR3 regions. Drawn from immuneACCESS, this table holds only the in-frame rearrangements with V and J called that TCRdb kept. Clones are partly lost; checked studies trace under half to an unresolved V gene and leave the rest unexplained. The sample table contains tens of thousands of clones; only one count was recorded for about 90% of them. The ten largest make up about 1.8% of the sample. Patients with autoimmune disease history or receiving systemic immunosuppression were excluded from the trial. Peripheral blood for TCR sequencing was collected from all dose cohorts at baseline, on cycle 4 day 1, and on cycle 7 day 1. The samples were taken from a phase I, first-in-human, multicenter, open-label dose-escalation trial of ivuxolimab. Adults with locally advanced or metastatic melanoma, renal cell, hepatocellular, or head and neck squamous cell carcinoma were enrolled in the trial. CD4+ and CD8+ T cells were sorted separately from peripheral blood before TCR sequencing.

V lost 1 base and J lost 9 bases, and the count of bases not matched to a germline gene is 13. The germline V gene yields MNHNS for CDR1 and SASEGT for CDR2. The CDR3 goes from the cysteine to the phenylalanine over 17 residues. Solely the CDR3 DNA is kept, with 51 bases framed from the first base. Sample: CD4+ or CD8+ T cells sorted from blood, taken in a trial of the OX40 agonist ivuxolimab. The chain links TRBV6-1 with TRBJ1-5, with TRBD1 identical over 9 junction bases. The sequence came from an adult with an advanced solid tumor such as melanoma, head and neck, liver or kidney cancer. The CDR3 region has the sequence CASSEGTGGFELLPQHF. The DNA reads TGTGCCAGCAGTGAAGGCACAGGGGGCTTTGAGCTCCTGCCCCAGCATTTT.